The rows below give T cell receptor beta chains drawn from one sample of a study of blood T cell repertoires in COVID-19. TCRdb's table, derived via immunoSEQ multiplex PCR, lists solely in-frame clones and lacks some. The sample records about 190,000 clones, 84% being singletons. The sequenced material came from peripheral blood. These receptors were taken from a human donor in a cohort sampled during active COVID-19. Both conserved end residues are part of each CDR3. Each record gives: D gene, clone size, V gene, J gene, CDR3 protein, CDR3 DNA. The D gene is left open where the match is weak. Clone size is given for some rows only: seen once, a few or many times, or a class if the clone is expanded.

TRBD2	-	TRBV7-3	TRBJ2-5	CASSLAALAGGPKTQYF	TGTGCCAGCAGCTTAGCCGCATTAGCGGGGGGGCCTAAGACCCAGTACTTC
-	-	TRBV5-5	TRBJ1-2	CASSPTGTERYGYTF	TGTGCCAGCAGCCCTACAGGGACCGAGCGGTATGGCTACACCTTC
-	-	TRBV11-2	TRBJ1-5	CASSFGQYQPQHF	TGTGCCAGCAGCTTCGGACAGTATCAGCCCCAGCATTTT
TRBD2	-	TRBV14	TRBJ2-1	CASSAAGGPISNEQFF	TGTGCCAGCAGCGCAGCGGGAGGGCCGATATCCAATGAGCAGTTCTTC
-	once	TRBV7-8	TRBJ1-1	CASSLERGRNTEAFF	TGTGCCAGCAGCTTAGAAAGGGGGAGGAACACTGAAGCTTTCTTT
-	-	TRBV3-1/TRBV3-2	TRBJ1-6	CASSQRVGITSSPLHF	TGTGCCAGCAGCCAACGGGTTGGTATCACAAGTTCACCCCTCCACTTT
-	-	TRBV5-1	TRBJ2-1	CASRVAADTYNEQFF	TGCGCCAGCAGGGTCGCCGCGGATACCTACAATGAGCAGTTCTTC
TRBD1	-	TRBV7-2	TRBJ2-2	CASSLHATGTENTGELFF	TGTGCCAGCAGCTTACACGCTACCGGGACAGAGAACACCGGGGAGCTGTTTTTT
TRBD2	-	TRBV11-3	TRBJ2-5	CASSLHGTSGEETQYF	TGTGCCAGCAGCTTACACGGGACTAGCGGGGAAGAGACCCAGTACTTC
TRBD1	-	TRBV24-1	TRBJ1-2	CATSLGQLNYGYTF	TGTGCCACCAGCCTGGGACAGCTTAACTATGGCTACACCTTC
-	-	TRBV28	TRBJ2-2	CASSLAQAYTGELFF	-
-	-	TRBV6-5	TRBJ2-3	CASSYRVLGGADTQYF	TGTGCCAGCAGTTACAGGGTTTTGGGGGGTGCAGATACGCAGTATTTT
-	-	TRBV11-2	TRBJ1-6	CASSLPVRGYNSPLHF	TGTGCCAGCAGCTTACCCGTACGGGGTTATAATTCACCCCTCCACTTT
TRBD2	-	TRBV7-2	TRBJ2-7	CASARILAGDYEQYF	TGTGCCAGCGCGCGGATCCTAGCGGGAGACTACGAGCAGTACTTC
-	-	TRBV5-1	TRBJ2-3	CASSLTGDGTQYF	TGCGCCAGCAGCTTGACGGGGGATGGTACGCAGTATTTT
TRBD2	-	TRBV11-2	TRBJ2-1	CASSLALSSGRFYNEQFF	TGTGCCAGCAGCTTAGCCCTCTCTAGCGGGAGGTTCTACAATGAGCAGTTCTTC
-	-	TRBV6-6	TRBJ1-2	CASSLGAGLNYGYTF	TGTGCCAGCAGTCTTGGCGCGGGGCTGAACTATGGCTACACCTTC
-	once	TRBV7-6	TRBJ2-2	CASSKLAGHTGELFF	TGTGCCAGCAGCAAACTCGCGGGGCACACCGGGGAGCTGTTTTTT
-	-	TRBV7-9	TRBJ1-1	CASSLLGDSTEAFF	TGTGCCAGCAGCTTACTCGGGGATAGCACTGAAGCTTTCTTT
TRBD1	few	TRBV5-1	TRBJ1-2	CASSFSGQENYGYTF	TGCGCCAGCAGCTTTTCAGGACAGGAGAACTATGGCTACACCTTC
-	-	TRBV14	TRBJ2-2	CASSSYTGELFF	TGTGCCAGCAGCTCATACACCGGGGAGCTGTTTTTT
-	-	TRBV28	TRBJ1-1	CASSFRPGVNTEAFF	TGTGCCAGCAGTTTCCGGCCAGGGGTGAACACTGAAGCTTTCTTT
TRBD2	-	TRBV28	TRBJ2-2	CASRETSGRIGGELFF	TGTGCCAGCAGGGAGACTAGCGGGAGAATTGGCGGGGAGCTGTTTTTT
-	-	TRBV6-5	TRBJ2-1	CASRDNHNEQFF	TGTGCCAGCCGGGACAACCACAATGAGCAGTTCTTC
TRBD1	-	TRBV3-1/TRBV3-2	TRBJ2-1	CASSQGRADRPRDRDVF	TGTGCCAGCAGCCAAGGTCGTGCGGACCGCCCAAGGGACAGGGATGTCTTC
-	-	TRBV9	TRBJ1-3	CASSVAASSGNTIYF	TGTGCCAGCAGCGTAGCCGCGAGCTCTGGAAACACCATATATTTT
-	-	TRBV5-1	TRBJ2-1	CASSWQGHPTDEQFF	TGCGCCAGCAGCTGGCAGGGACACCCCACCGATGAGCAGTTCTTC
-	-	TRBV19	TRBJ1-5	CASSLKVAVDQPQHF	TGTGCCAGTAGTCTGAAAGTTGCGGTCGATCAGCCCCAGCATTTT
-	-	TRBV19	TRBJ1-2	CASTQNGYGYTF	TGTGCCAGTACTCAAAACGGCTATGGCTACACCTTC
-	-	TRBV6-2/TRBV6-3	TRBJ1-1	CASSYGVAYTEAFF	TGTGCCAGCAGTTACGGTGTGGCCTACACTGAAGCTTTCTTT
TRBD2	-	TRBV3-1/TRBV3-2	TRBJ2-5	CASSHSGQETQYF	TGTGCCAGCAGCCATAGCGGGCAAGAGACCCAGTACTTC
-	-	TRBV30	TRBJ1-1	CAWSVQGNTEAFF	TGTGCCTGGAGTGTACAGGGGAACACTGAAGCTTTCTTT
-	-	TRBV9	TRBJ1-3	CASSVAGNTIYF	TGTGCCAGCAGCGTAGCGGGGAACACCATATATTTT
-	few	TRBV21-1	TRBJ2-1	CASREALTGDNEQFF	TGTGCCAGCAGAGAGGCCTTAACAGGGGACAATGAGCAGTTCTTC
-	-	TRBV2	TRBJ1-4	CASNLWAAPGGEKLFF	TGTGCCAGCAATCTTTGGGCCGCTCCGGGAGGTGAAAAACTGTTTTTT